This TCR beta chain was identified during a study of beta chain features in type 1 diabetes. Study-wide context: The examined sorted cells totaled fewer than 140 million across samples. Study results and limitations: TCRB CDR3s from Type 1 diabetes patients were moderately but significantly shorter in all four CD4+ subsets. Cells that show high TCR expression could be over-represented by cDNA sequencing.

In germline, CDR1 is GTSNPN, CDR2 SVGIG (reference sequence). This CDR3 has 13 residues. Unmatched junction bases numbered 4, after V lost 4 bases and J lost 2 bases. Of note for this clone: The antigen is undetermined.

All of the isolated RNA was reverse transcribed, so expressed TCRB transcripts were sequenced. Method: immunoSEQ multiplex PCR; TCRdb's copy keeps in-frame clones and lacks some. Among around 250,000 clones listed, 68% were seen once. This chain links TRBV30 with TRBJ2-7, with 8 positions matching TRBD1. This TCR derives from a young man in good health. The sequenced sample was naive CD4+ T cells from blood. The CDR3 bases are TGTGCCTGGAATCAACAGGGGGCCTACGAGCAGTACTTC. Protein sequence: CAWNQQGAYEQYF.